These 21 T cell receptor beta chains were all obtained from the same sample, sequenced in a study of siplizumab effects on memory and regulatory T cells (dated by TCRdb to between 2018 and 2020). Library preparation employed the immunoSEQ multiplex PCR assay. This immuneACCESS table, as held by TCRdb, lists in-frame sequences with V and J called but not all clones. Of the missing ones, under half trace to an unresolved V gene in checked studies; the others have no known cause. Here the sample has more than 60,000 clones; approximately 96% occur a single time. The ten top clones hold about 0.091% of the sample. The sample comprised naive CD8+ T cells sorted from blood. The intended sense of this specimen's cell subset or site label: unstimulated naive T cells. The receptor set was obtained from a human donor in good health.

The chain employs TRBV7-9 and TRBJ1-5; 7 bases match TRBD1. The CDR3 runs 14 residues. In germline, CDR1 is SEHNR, CDR2 FQNEAQ (reference sequence). V was pared by 8 bases and J by 4 bases, with 8 bases of the junction left unmatched. The CDR3 protein is CASDPGGGNQPQHF. The CDR3 bases are TGTGCCAGCGATCCAGGGGGGGGGAATCAGCCCCAGCATTTT.

This chain uses TRBV5-6 with TRBJ2-3; possibly TRBD2 for D (6 bases). V was shortened by 3 bases and J by 1 base, with 15 bases between the two germline ends. The CDR3 has 16 residues. Germline V lookup: CDR1 SGHDT, CDR2 YYEEEE. CDR3 coding DNA: TGTGCCAGCAGCTCGGCGGGGATGGGCCGCACAGATACGCAGTATTTT. Protein sequence: CASSSAGMGRTDTQYF.

As DNA, the CDR3 is TGCGCCAGCAGCCAGGACACAGGAGCGTGGGAGCAGTACTTC. Residues: CASSQDTGAWEQYF. The genes are TRBV4-1 and TRBJ2-7; D possibly corresponds to TRBD1 (5 bases). The CDR3 consists of 14 residues. Germline-derived CDR1 and CDR2 are MGHRA and YSYEKL. The V end lost 3 bases, the J end lost 7 bases, and 16 bases lay between the germline ends.

J is TRBJ2-7 and V is TRBV13; 11 nucleotides agree with TRBD2. This CDR3 comprises 15 residues. J gave up 3 bases and V 4 bases, and 5 bases lay outside the gene matches. Looked up from germline, CDR1 is PRHDT and CDR2 is FYEKMQ (reference sequence). The CDR3 reads CASSYSGGVNYEQYF. DNA for the CDR3: TGTGCCAGCAGCTATAGCGGGGGGGTGAACTACGAGCAGTACTTC.

J is TRBJ2-7 and V is TRBV19; 11 positions agree with TRBD1. The CDR3 totals 15 residues. V was pared by 3 bases and J by 2 bases, with 3 bases of the junction left unmatched. Germline assignment: CDR1 LNHDA and CDR2 SQIVND (reference sequence). In nucleotides, the CDR3 is TGTGCCAGTAGTATCGGACAGGGGGCAACCTACGAGCAGTACTTC. This gives the protein CASSIGQGATYEQYF.

This rearrangement joins TRBV9 to TRBJ2-7, with 7 bases matching TRBD1. Germline CDR1 SGDLS, CDR2 YYNGEE. CDR3 length equals 14 residues. Trimming removed 4 bases from V and 7 bases from J; junction bases left unmatched: 11. The CDR3 loop reads CASSSGQVNKEQYF. The CDR3 DNA reads as TGTGCCAGCAGCTCAGGACAGGTGAATAAGGAGCAGTACTTC.

The rearrangement uses TRBV4-2 and TRBJ2-2; possibly TRBD2 for D (5 bases). V gave up 4 bases and J gave up 0 bases, with 12 bases separating them. CDR1 is LGHNA and CDR2 is YNFKEQ in the germline V gene. The CDR3 runs to 16 residues. CDR3 nucleotide sequence: TGTGCCAGCAGCCTTCTTGTCGGGACGAACACCGGGGAGCTGTTTTTT. It yields the protein CASSLLVGTNTGELFF.

The chain carries TRBV19 and TRBJ2-2; D gene ambiguous. V lost 7 bases, J lost 1 base, and 7 bases lay in between. The CDR3 contains 13 residues. From germline, CDR1 is LNHDA and CDR2 SQIVND (reference sequence). The CDR3 here is CASTSGNTGELFF. CDR3 sequence (DNA): TGTGCCAGTACCTCAGGGAACACCGGGGAGCTGTTTTTT.

The sample holds a few counts of this clone. The chain combines TRBV5-4 with TRBJ1-1; D is uncertain. Deletions cut 0 bases from V and 7 bases from J, with 7 bases between. The CDR3 has 12 residues. Germline V gene lookup returns CDR1 SGHNT and CDR2 YYREEE (reference sequence). CDR3 sequence: CASSLGSVEAFF. In nucleotides, the CDR3 is TGTGCCAGCAGCTTGGGAAGCGTTGAAGCTTTCTTT.

V usage is TRBV7-2 and J usage is TRBJ2-3; the D is unclear. With 1 base removed from V and 2 bases from J, the gap between germline ends came to 10 bases. The CDR3 loop spans 15 amino acids. Germline values: CDR1 SGHTA, CDR2 FQGNSA. The CDR3 nucleotides read TGTGCCAGCAGCTTAGTAGTGTCTCCCACAGATACGCAGTATTTT. Translated, it gives CASSLVVSPTDTQYF.

The chain recombines TRBV6-5 with TRBJ2-2, with D uncertain. Trimming cost V 4 bases and J 6 bases, with 18 bases left between them. This CDR3 has 16 residues. Looked up from germline, CDR1 is MNHEY and CDR2 is SVGAGI. The CDR3: CASSFLPLDPAGELFF. CDR3 in DNA: TGTGCCAGCAGTTTCCTACCCTTGGACCCAGCCGGGGAGCTGTTTTTT.

Here the CDR3 reads CASSLGSLDLKDTQYF. For the CDR3, the DNA is TGTGCCAGCAGCTTAGGGTCCCTAGATCTTAAAGATACGCAGTATTTT. This chain links TRBV7-2 with TRBJ2-3; D is ambiguous. CDR1 and CDR2 (germline): SGHTA, FQGNSA. The CDR3 has 16 residues. Between the trimmed V and J ends, which lost 1 base and 5 bases, there was a span of 16 bases.

This chain joins TRBV5-5 and TRBJ2-7; D unresolved. CDR1 is SGHKS and CDR2 is YYEKEE in the germline V gene (reference sequence). Trimming removed 4 bases from V and 1 base from J, with 9 bases in between. The CDR3 runs to 13 residues. CDR3 region: CASSPRASYEQYF. The CDR3 nucleotides read TGTGCCAGCAGCCCTCGGGCGTCCTACGAGCAGTACTTC.

This clone was observed a single time. The chain combines TRBV9 with TRBJ2-5; perhaps D is TRBD1 or TRBD2 (5 bases each). The last part of the DNA fits TRBJ2-7 better; the J call may be wrong. This CDR3 spans 14 amino acids. The V gene's germline CDR1 is SGDLS and CDR2 YYNGEE. The chain's CDR3 is CASSVGDPGNEQYF. The CDR3 DNA sequence: TGTGCCAGCAGCGTAGGGGACCCTGGGAACGAGCAGTACTTC.

The rearrangement joins TRBV5-4 to TRBJ1-1; TRBD1 aligns across 8 bases. Losses at the gene ends were 1 base for V and 7 bases for J; bases not matched to a gene: 9. Germline CDR1 reads SGHNT; CDR2 reads YYREEE (reference sequence). The CDR3 consists of 15 residues. The CDR3 coding sequence is TGTGCCAGCAGCTTGCTGGTCGGGACAGGATTTGAAGCTTTCTTT. Protein sequence: CASSLLVGTGFEAFF.

The rearrangement links TRBV7-8 to TRBJ2-7; TRBD2 agrees at 10 bases. This CDR3 has 16 amino acids. The ends lost 8 bases at V and 9 bases at J; junction bases unmatched: 19. Germline CDR1 is SGHVS and CDR2 is FQNEAQ. CDR3 sequence reads: CASHNRGTSDFDGQYF. DNA for the CDR3: TGTGCCAGCCACAACCGCGGGACTAGCGATTTCGACGGGCAGTACTTC.

The chain links TRBV10-3 to TRBJ1-4, with D uncertain. V lost 10 bases and J 8 bases, leaving 17 bases between the germline ends. Germline CDR1 reads ENHRY; CDR2 reads SYGVKD. The CDR3 is made up of 13 amino acids. The CDR3 nucleotides read TGTGCCACCCGGGTACGACTTGACGAAAAACTGTTTTTT. This gives the protein CATRVRLDEKLFF.

The J gene is TRBJ2-3, the V gene TRBV18; 8 bases align to TRBD2. Germline CDR1 reads KGHSH; CDR2 reads LQKENI. J lost 2 bases, V lost 1 base, and 8 bases had no gene match. The CDR3 sequence is 17 residues long. This CDR3 is CASSPRSSGGLTDTQYF. CDR3 nucleotides: TGTGCCAGCTCACCACGTAGCAGCGGGGGCCTCACAGATACGCAGTATTTT.

The rearrangement uses TRBV6-5 and TRBJ1-5, with D tentatively TRBD1 (5 bases). The germline V gene encodes CDR1 MNHEY and CDR2 SVGAGI. Trimming shortened V by 0 bases and J by 7 bases, and 10 bases separated the two germline ends. The CDR3 is made up of 14 amino acids. CDR3: CASSYSRGLQPQHF. In DNA, the CDR3 is TGTGCCAGCAGTTACTCGAGGGGCTTACAGCCCCAGCATTTT.

The chain carries TRBV9 and TRBJ2-7; no definite D call. Per the germline V gene, CDR1 is SGDLS and CDR2 is YYNGEE. The CDR3 is 14 residues long. Trimming took 4 bases from V and 2 from J, leaving 13 bases between them. The CDR3 nucleotides read TGTGCCAGCAGCTTAACCAGAAATACCTACGAGCAGTACTTC. The encoded protein is CASSLTRNTYEQYF.

The V call is TRBV19, the J call TRBJ2-2; no definite D call. Germline V lookup: CDR1 LNHDA, CDR2 SQIVND (reference sequence). The CDR3 covers 13 residues. V was pared by 4 bases and J by 4 bases, with 7 bases between. CDR3: CASSTRGTGELFF. The CDR3 bases are TGTGCCAGTAGTACCCGTGGCACCGGGGAGCTGTTTTTT.